The rows below give T cell receptor beta chains drawn from one sample of a study of T cell responses to AZD1222 COVID-19 vaccine. Produced via immunoSEQ multiplex PCR; TCRdb's table is partial and in-frame only. Counted here are about 110,000 clones, around 87% occurring once; the ten biggest clones make up roughly 4.3%. Sequencing used peripheral blood, obtained on day 0 of AZD1222 vaccination. All receptors derive from an adult in good health. Both conserved end residues are part of each CDR3. The D gene is left open where the match is weak. Clone size is not always given. Where it is, it says once, few, many or a class for expanded clones.

>.|TRBV6-6|.|TRBJ2-2
TGTGCCAGCAGTTTGGACGGACTACCTACCGGGGAGCTGTTTTTT
CASSLDGLPTGELFF
>.|TRBV11-1|.|TRBJ1-1
TGTGCCAGCAGCCCCCAGAGGGGGTGGAACACTGAAGCTTTCTTT
CASSPQRGWNTEAFF
>.|TRBV15|.|TRBJ2-3
TGTGCCACCAGCAGGGCCTCAGGGGCTAGCACAGATACGCAGTATTTT
CATSRASGASTDTQYF
>.|TRBV7-9|once|TRBJ2-1
TGTGCCAGCAGCTTAGTGGACCGGGGCGGCTCCTACAATGAGCAGTTCTTC
CASSLVDRGGSYNEQFF
>.|TRBV4-2|.|TRBJ2-3
TGTGCCAGCAGCCAAACCCCGTCAGATACGCAGTATTTT
CASSQTPSDTQYF
>.|TRBV19|.|TRBJ2-7
TGTGCCAGTAGTTTGGGGGGGACAGTCTACGAGCAGTACTTC
CASSLGGTVYEQYF
>.|TRBV6-5|.|TRBJ1-6
TGTGCCAGCAGGGGAGAGAGCTCCTATAATTCACCCCTCCACTTT
CASRGESSYNSPLHF
>.|TRBV6-9|.|TRBJ1-1
TGTGCCAGCAGTTCTTTAGGGCACACTGAAGCTTTCTTT
CASSSLGHTEAFF
>.|TRBV5-6|.|TRBJ1-2
TGTGCCAGCAGCTTGGGAGGGTTGTCCTCCTCCTTC
CASSLGGLSSSF
>.|TRBV6-5|once|TRBJ2-7
TGTGCCAGCAGGCTGACAGCAAGGGATTGGGAGCAGTACTTC
CASRLTARDWEQYF
>.|TRBV7-3|.|TRBJ2-1
TGTGCCGGCCGGGGACCGCCGGTGGGTGAGCAGTTCTTC
CAGRGPPVGEQFF
>TRBD1|TRBV19|once|TRBJ2-5
TGTGCCAGTAGTATATACTTCCCTGGGACAGGGGGGGAGACCCAGTACTTC
CASSIYFPGTGGETQYF
>.|TRBV14|.|TRBJ2-1
TGTGCCAGCAGCCCCCCGGGACCTAGTGGCAATGAGCAGTTCTTC
CASSPPGPSGNEQFF
>TRBD1|TRBV6-5|once|TRBJ2-7
TGTGCCAGCAGTTTCTCGTCCCCGCAGGGGGCAAGGCAGTACTTC
CASSFSSPQGARQYF
>.|TRBV12-3/TRBV12-4|.|TRBJ1-6
TGTGCCAGCACCTTAGGGGCGAATTCACCCCTCCACTTT
CASTLGANSPLHF
>TRBD2|TRBV24-1|.|TRBJ2-1
TGTGCCACCAGTACCAGCGGGAGTCAGAATGAGCAGTTCTTC
CATSTSGSQNEQFF
>.|TRBV6-4|.|TRBJ2-1
TGTGCCAGCAGTAGCGACTCCTACAATGAGCAGTTCTTC
CASSSDSYNEQFF
>.|TRBV6-5|.|TRBJ1-4
TGTGCCAGCAGTTATTTCGGGGGCGCCGATGAAAAACTGTTTTTT
CASSYFGGADEKLFF
>TRBD1|TRBV28|few|TRBJ2-7
TGTGCCAGCAGACAGGGGCCACAATACTACGAGCAGTACTTC
CASRQGPQYYEQYF
>.|TRBV6-6|.|TRBJ2-7
TGTGCCAGCTTCGGGGGAACCTACGAGCAGTACTTC
CASFGGTYEQYF
>TRBD1|TRBV3-1/TRBV3-2|.|TRBJ1-2
TGTGCCAGCAGCCAAGAATTTCCCAGGACAGGGGGCTTTTATGGCTACACCTTC
CASSQEFPRTGGFYGYTF
>.|TRBV18|.|TRBJ1-2
TGTGCCAGCTCACTGGACAGCTCCGGGAACTATGGCTACACCTTC
CASSLDSSGNYGYTF
>.|TRBV4-1|.|TRBJ1-5
TGCGCCAGCAGCCTCGACGGAGAGGGGACTCTCTTCAATCAGCCCCAGCATTTT
CASSLDGEGTLFNQPQHF
>TRBD1|TRBV10-3|.|TRBJ2-6
TGTGCCATCAGTGGCGCGTCAGGGGGCAATGGTTCTGGGGCCAACGTCCTGACTTTC
CAISGASGGNGSGANVLTF
>.|TRBV6-5|.|TRBJ1-6
TGTGCCACCCTTCGAGGGTCAGCTTATAATTCACCCCTCCACTTT
CATLRGSAYNSPLHF
>.|TRBV10-3|.|TRBJ2-7
TGTGCCATCAGTGAGGCGCAGGGGAGCTACGAGCAGTACTTC
CAISEAQGSYEQYF
>.|TRBV28|.|TRBJ2-2
TGTGCCAGCAGTTTAGAGGGTCTTATCACCGGGGAGCTGTTTTTT
CASSLEGLITGELFF
>.|TRBV18|.|TRBJ2-3
TGTGCCAGCTCACCAAACACAGATACGCAGTATTTT
CASSPNTDTQYF
>.|TRBV5-8|.|TRBJ2-7
TGTGCCAGCAGCTTGGAGGCAGGCGATACCTACGAGCAGTACTTC
CASSLEAGDTYEQYF
>.|TRBV7-8|once|TRBJ2-3
TGTGCCAGCAGCTGGAATCGAAGTACGGGACAAGTCTTCTCCACCGCCACAGATACGCAGTATTTT
CASSWNRSTGQVFSTATDTQYF
>.|TRBV29-1|.|TRBJ1-2
TGCAGCGTTGCCCCAACTCATAACTATGGCTACACCTTC
CSVAPTHNYGYTF
>.|TRBV12-3/TRBV12-4|.|TRBJ1-2
TGTGCCAGCAGTTTTAGTCCTAACTATGGCTACACCTTC
CASSFSPNYGYTF
>.|TRBV29-1|.|TRBJ2-1
TGCAGCGTTGAATTGAGAGACAATGAGCAGTTCTTC
CSVELRDNEQFF
>.|TRBV6-2/TRBV6-3|.|TRBJ2-6
TGTGCCAGCAGTTACTACCCGGGACGATACTCTGGGGCCAACGTCCTGACTTTC
CASSYYPGRYSGANVLTF
>TRBD2|TRBV9|medium-sized|TRBJ2-1
TGTGCCAGCAGCGTAGCGGGAGGGGCAGGAAATGAGCAGTTCTTC
CASSVAGGAGNEQFF
>.|TRBV2|.|TRBJ1-5
TGTGCCAGCAGTGAGTATTTACGTCAGCCCCAGCATTTT
CASSEYLRQPQHF
>TRBD1|TRBV28|.|TRBJ1-1
TGTGCCAGCAGTTTGGGGACAGGGCGTGGGGACACTGAAGCTTTCTTT
CASSLGTGRGDTEAFF
>.|TRBV4-3|.|TRBJ2-2
TGCGCCAGCAGCCACCTCACGAACACCGGGGAGCTGTTTTTT
CASSHLTNTGELFF
>.|TRBV4-3|.|TRBJ2-1
TGCGCCAGCAGCCAAGATCAGGGGTATGAGCAGTTCTTC
CASSQDQGYEQFF
>.|TRBV27|.|TRBJ1-4
TGTGCCAGCGGGGACCTGGATAATGAAAAACTGTTTTTT
CASGDLDNEKLFF
>TRBD1|TRBV4-3|.|TRBJ1-4
TGCGCCAGCAGCCAAGATCTCGGGACAGGAAATGAAAAACTGTTTTTT
CASSQDLGTGNEKLFF
>TRBD2|TRBV27|.|TRBJ2-1
TGTGCCAGCAGTTTAACACTAGCGGGAGGGCTCAATGAGCAGTTCTTC
CASSLTLAGGLNEQFF
>.|TRBV7-2|few|TRBJ2-7
TGTGCCAGTCTAATTCTAACAGGGCCCTACGAGCAGTACTTC
CASLILTGPYEQYF
>.|TRBV4-3|.|TRBJ2-7
TGCGCCAGCAGCCAAGAGGTGTTACGGGCAAGCTCCTACGAGCAGTACTTC
CASSQEVLRASSYEQYF
>TRBD2|TRBV9|.|TRBJ2-1
TGTGCCAGCAGCGTACGAATGACTAGCGGGCGCACCTACAATGAGCAGTTCTTC
CASSVRMTSGRTYNEQFF
>.|TRBV29-1|.|TRBJ2-7
TGCAGCGTAATCGGCCAGGCCTACGAGCAGTACTTC
CSVIGQAYEQYF
>.|TRBV4-2|.|TRBJ1-2
TGTGCCAGCAGCCAAGACCTAGCACAGGAGTCCTTTCACTATGGCTACACCTTC
CASSQDLAQESFHYGYTF
>.|TRBV5-1|.|TRBJ1-4
TGCGCCAGCAGCCAGGGACCTAATGAAAAACTGTTTTTT
CASSQGPNEKLFF
>TRBD2|TRBV6-6|few|TRBJ2-7
TGTGCCAGCAGTTTCCATAGCGGGAGCTCCTACGAGCAGTACTTC
CASSFHSGSSYEQYF
>.|TRBV30|.|TRBJ1-4
TGTGCCTGGAGTCCCATCGGGGCTCGTAATGAAAAACTGTTTTTT
CAWSPIGARNEKLFF
>.|TRBV4-3|once|TRBJ1-1
TGCGCCAGCAGCCAGGATCCTATCCACCTCATGAACACTGAAGCTTTCTTT
CASSQDPIHLMNTEAFF
>.|TRBV25-1|.|TRBJ2-3
TGTGCCAGCGAAAGCCGAGCAGGCACAGATACGCAGTATTTT
CASESRAGTDTQYF
>.|TRBV2|.|TRBJ1-5
TGTGCCAGCAGTGCGGACGGAAACAATCAGCCCCAGCATTTT
CASSADGNNQPQHF
>.|TRBV7-2|once|TRBJ2-5
TGTGCCAGCAGCCGAGACCGGCAAGAGACCCAGTACTTC
CASSRDRQETQYF
>TRBD2|TRBV7-6|once|TRBJ2-1
TGTGCCAGCAGCTTAGAAAGCGGGAGGGCTTACAATGAGCAGTTCTTC
CASSLESGRAYNEQFF